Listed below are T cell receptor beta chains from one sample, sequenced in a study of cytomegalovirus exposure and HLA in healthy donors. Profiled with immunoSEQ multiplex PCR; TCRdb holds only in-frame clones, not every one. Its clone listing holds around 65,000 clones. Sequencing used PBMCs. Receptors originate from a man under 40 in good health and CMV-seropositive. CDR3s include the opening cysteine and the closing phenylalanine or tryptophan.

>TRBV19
CASNGRNNEQFF
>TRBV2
CASRETGNQPQHF
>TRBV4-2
CASSQDNTGVGYTF
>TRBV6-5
CATNPGDSLGYTF
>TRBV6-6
CASSPDRGRDAEAFF
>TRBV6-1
CASTGRDYSNQPQHF
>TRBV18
CASSPRGQDGYTF
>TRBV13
CASSPDGSQETQYF
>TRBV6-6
CASSTGAGEQFF
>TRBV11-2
CASRPAGVDEQFF
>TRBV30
CAWGTGLNSPLHF
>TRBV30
CAWSPLTNYGYTF
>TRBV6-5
CASSRSQGSGNTIYF
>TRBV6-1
CASITLGASYGYTF
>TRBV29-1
CSVVPEPLLNGARETQYF
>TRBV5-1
CASSLAPQGLAGNTIYF
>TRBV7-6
CASSLARRGGWVDTQYF
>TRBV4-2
CASSQELAREQFF
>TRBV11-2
CASSPVRTADNEQFF
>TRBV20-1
CSATKNEQFF
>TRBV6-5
CASSSRHGTDNSPLHF
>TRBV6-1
CASSEAWTGDEQYF
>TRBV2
CASSRSGLRAHEQFF
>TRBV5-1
CASSLVARSSYNEQFF
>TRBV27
CASSLGGGYNEQFF
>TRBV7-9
CASSHEVGQITYEQYF
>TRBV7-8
CASSFQGNQPQHF
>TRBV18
CASSPPGQGPSSGANVLTF
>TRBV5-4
CASSRGGEYGYTF
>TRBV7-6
CASSVAGWDTEDFF
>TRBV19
CASSMSGTPYNEQFF
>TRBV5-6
CASSFLPAGVDGIQYF
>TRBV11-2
CASSLTPGTGEYEQYF
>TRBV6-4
CASIRQGPRDQHQHF
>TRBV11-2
CASSLRGGTGGETQYF
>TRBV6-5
CASRPGATNEKLFF
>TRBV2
CASSKLTGANEKLFF